This T cell receptor beta chain was found in a study of CD8+CD57+ T cells in acquired aplastic anemia. Many counts were recorded for this clonotype. It was genomic DNA that served as the template for profiling TCR beta VDJ and CDR3. TCRdb re-derived calls from the reads in MiXCR, one entry per CDR3 protein. The sample records about 160,000 distinct CDR3 sequences, 40% to 50% being singletons. It was patients with CD8+CD57+ cell expansion by flow cytometry who were chosen for sequencing. What was sequenced was sorted CD4+, CD8+, or CD8+CD57+ T cells (not recorded which) from PBMCs. This receptor was obtained from a human donor with aplastic anemia.

The CDR3 here is CASSATGNQPQHF. The CDR3 coding sequence is TGTGCCAGCAGCGCGACAGGGAATCAGCCCCAGCATTTT. The chain employs TRBV7-2 and TRBJ1-5; TRBD1 matches 7 bases. Germline V gene data show CDR1 as SGHTA and CDR2 as FQGNSA. The CDR3 loop spans 13 amino acids. Unmatched junction bases numbered 2, after V lost 5 bases and J lost 4 bases.